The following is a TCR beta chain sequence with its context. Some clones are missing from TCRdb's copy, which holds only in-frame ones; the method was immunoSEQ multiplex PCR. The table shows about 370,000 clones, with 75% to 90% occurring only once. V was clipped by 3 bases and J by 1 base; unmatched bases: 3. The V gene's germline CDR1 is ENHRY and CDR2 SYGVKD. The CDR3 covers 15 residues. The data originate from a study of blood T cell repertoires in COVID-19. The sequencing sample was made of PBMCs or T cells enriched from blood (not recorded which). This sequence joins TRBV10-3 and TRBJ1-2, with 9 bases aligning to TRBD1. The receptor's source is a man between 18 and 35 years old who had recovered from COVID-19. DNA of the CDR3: TGTGCCATCAGTGACGTGGGACAGGGTAACTATGGCTACACCTTC. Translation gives CAISDVGQGNYGYTF.